These 24 T cell receptor beta chains originate from one sample sequenced in a study of blood T cells in healthy people across ages. Combining a sample-barcoded 5' primer with a J-beta primer mix, a second PCR ran for about 7 to 11 cycles. Using its own MiXCR run on the 5' RACE reads, TCRdb lists one record per CDR3 protein. The sample contains around 990,000 distinct CDR3 sequences, under 30% of which appear only once. The same sample was also used in a study of T cells of mothers and their children.

The sequenced sample consisted of blood. These receptors all come from a girl aged 2 to 10 in good health.

The V gene is TRBV5-5, the J gene TRBJ2-2; D is undetermined. The germline V and J ends were trimmed by 0 bases and 6 bases, with 9 bases remaining between them. Per germline, CDR1 SGHKS and CDR2 YYEKEE (reference sequence). The CDR3 sequence is 14 residues long. The CDR3, as DNA: TGTGCCAGCAGCTTGGTGGGAAGCTCCGGGGAGCTGTTTTTT. It encodes CASSLVGSSGELFF.

This chain connects TRBV11-2 to TRBJ2-4, with D hard to call. Germline V gene lookup returns CDR1 SGHAT and CDR2 FQNNGV. The CDR3 runs to 16 residues. V gave up 2 bases and J gave up 0 bases, with 11 bases separating them. The CDR3 here is CASSLSIPIAKNIQYF. The CDR3 nucleotides are TGTGCCAGCAGCTTATCCATCCCAATAGCCAAAAACATTCAGTACTTC.

V is TRBV4-1 and J is TRBJ2-5; D not certain. CDR3 length: 17 amino acids. Trimming pared 1 base from V and 0 bases from J, leaving 15 bases between. CDR1 and CDR2 (germline): MGHRA, YSYEKL. The CDR3 DNA sequence: TGCGCCAGCAGCCAAGGAATAGTAGAAGGAAACCAAGAGACCCAGTACTTC. Translated, it gives CASSQGIVEGNQETQYF.

The J gene is TRBJ2-5, the V gene TRBV25-1, with TRBD2 matching over 12 bases. CDR1 and CDR2 from the germline V gene are MGHDK and SYGVNS. V was clipped by 1 base and J by 4 bases; unmatched bases: 7. CDR3 size: 17 residues. CDR3 in amino acids: CASSEFSASGRGETQYF. The CDR3, as DNA: TGTGCCAGCAGTGAATTTTCGGCTAGCGGGAGGGGAGAGACCCAGTACTTC.

The gene calls are TRBV29-1 and TRBJ2-5, with unresolved D. Per the germline V gene, CDR1 is SQVTM and CDR2 is ANQGSEA. Trimming cost V 3 bases and J 2 bases, with 7 bases left between them. The CDR3 runs to 12 residues. The CDR3 reads CSVDSHQETQYF. The CDR3 bases are TGCAGCGTTGATTCACATCAAGAGACCCAGTACTTC.

The table lists this clonotype with a few counts. The chain has TRBV29-1 and TRBJ1-2; no firm D call. Deletions cut 0 bases from V and 14 bases from J, with 19 bases between. The CDR3 length is 13 residues. CDR1 SQVTM and CDR2 ANQGSEA come from the germline V gene. DNA for the CDR3: TGCAGCGTTGAAGACAATTCCCCTCATGGCGGGACCTTC. Protein product: CSVEDNSPHGGTF.

This clonotype was recorded a few times. The chain couples TRBV29-1 to TRBJ2-5; D remains ambiguous. The CDR3 consists of 13 residues. CDR1 is SQVTM, CDR2 ANQGSEA, per germline. Between the trimmed V and J ends, which lost 5 bases and 2 bases, there was a span of 12 bases. CDR3 region: CSVPGSRQETQYF. The CDR3 DNA is TGCAGCGTTCCAGGCAGTCGGCAAGAGACCCAGTACTTC.

Here the CDR3 DNA reads TGTGCCAGCAGGGACAGGGTTTCCTACAATGAGCAGTTCTTC. Translation: CASRDRVSYNEQFF. The chain uses TRBV2 and TRBJ2-1, with 8 bases aligning to TRBD1. CDR1 is SNHLY and CDR2 is FYNNEI in the germline V gene. The CDR3 covers 14 residues. With V trimmed by 6 bases and J by 1 base, 2 bases remained unmatched.

This clonotype was detected a few times. The CDR3 reads CATSDRSYEQYF. DNA for the CDR3: TGTGCCACCAGCGACAGATCCTACGAGCAGTACTTC. The genes are TRBV24-1 and TRBJ2-7; the D gene is possibly TRBD1 (5 bases). CDR1 and CDR2 (germline): KGHDR, SFDVKD. V lost 7 bases to trimming and J lost 1 base, with 7 bases between them. The CDR3 is 12 amino acids.

This clonotype appeared a few times. V and J are TRBV6-5 and TRBJ2-5; D unclear. Per germline, CDR1 MNHEY and CDR2 SVGAGI. V shed 9 bases and J shed 5 bases, with 7 bases lying between them. The CDR3 loop spans 10 amino acids. DNA for the CDR3: TGTGCCAGTTTTCCTGAGACCCAGTACTTC. This encodes CASFPETQYF.

The chain links TRBV5-5 to TRBJ1-5; D call uncertain. Germline V gene sequence: CDR1 SGHKS, CDR2 YYEKEE (reference sequence). The length of the CDR3 is 13 residues. Trimming shortened V by 5 bases and J by 4 bases, and 10 bases separated the two germline ends. CDR3: CASSRNFNQPQHF. CDR3 coding DNA: TGTGCCAGCAGTCGCAATTTTAATCAGCCCCAGCATTTT.

V and J are TRBV29-1 and TRBJ1-1; D is undetermined. CDR1 is SQVTM and CDR2 is ANQGSEA in the germline V gene. Trimming took 7 bases from V and 5 from J, leaving 17 bases between them. The CDR3 loop spans 13 amino acids. The CDR3 region has the DNA TGCAGCGCCCCCGGCCCCGGAGGAACTGAAGCTTTCTTT. This gives the protein CSAPGPGGTEAFF.

DNA of the CDR3: TGCAGCGTTGACCCTGAAGGACTAGCATTACGCTCCTACAATGAGCAGTTCTTC. It translates to CSVDPEGLALRSYNEQFF. This chain connects TRBV29-1 to TRBJ2-1; 8 positions match TRBD2. The CDR3 length is 18 residues. CDR1 is SQVTM and CDR2 is ANQGSEA in the germline V gene. With V trimmed by 3 bases and J by 0 bases, 13 bases remained unmatched.

The genes are TRBV29-1 and TRBJ2-5, with TRBD2 as a possible D gene (6 bases). CDR3 length: 12 amino acids. The V gene's germline CDR1 is SQVTM and CDR2 ANQGSEA. Between the trimmed V and J ends, which lost 8 bases and 5 bases, there was a span of 15 bases. CDR3 in amino acids: CSSGGTPETQYF. CDR3 nucleotide sequence: TGCAGCTCTGGGGGGACCCCCGAGACCCAGTACTTC.

The gene calls are TRBV6-1 and TRBJ1-1, with TRBD1 matching over 7 bases. Germline V lookup: CDR1 MNHNS, CDR2 SASEGT. The CDR3 is 17 amino acids. V gave up 7 bases and J gave up 3 bases; unmatched junction bases: 17. For the CDR3, the DNA is TGTGCCAGCAACCGGCAAGGGACAGCCTCTTGGGACACTGAAGCTTTCTTT. It encodes CASNRQGTASWDTEAFF.

CDR3 bases: TGTGCCAGCAGCTCATCTAACGGAGACTGGGGGGACATTCAGTACTTC. Protein: CASSSSNGDWGDIQYF. This chain links TRBV7-9 with TRBJ2-4; D is possibly TRBD2 (6 bases). The CDR3 has 16 residues. Between the trimmed V and J ends, which lost 4 bases and 8 bases, there was a span of 21 bases. Germline V gene sequence: CDR1 SEHNR, CDR2 FQNEAQ (reference sequence).

J is TRBJ1-2 and V is TRBV6-2 or TRBV6-3; D unclear. V was shortened by 0 bases and J by 8 bases, with 10 bases between the two germline ends. This CDR3 is built from 13 residues. In germline, CDR1 is MNHEY, CDR2 SVGEGT. In DNA, the CDR3 is TGTGCCAGCAGTTACTCTTCCGGGGTCGGCTACACCTTC. Protein: CASSYSSGVGYTF.

On this clonotype: A much larger clonotype is one base distant, so this may be a read error. The chain uses TRBV11-2 and TRBJ2-4; 7 positions match TRBD1. CDR1 and CDR2 (germline): SGHAT, FQNNGV. The CDR3 runs 13 residues. Here the CDR3 reads CVSSFDRVNIQYF. The CDR3 nucleotides read TGTGTCAGCAGCTTCGACAGGGTGAACATTCAGTACTTC.

The V and J genes are TRBV28 and TRBJ2-6; 9 positions agree with TRBD1. Germline trimming cut 3 bases from V and 2 bases from J; bases unmatched to any gene: 11. CDR1 is MDHEN and CDR2 is SYDVKM in the germline V gene. CDR3 size: 19 residues. CDR3 bases: TGTGCCAGCAGTTTTGGGGGACAGGGACGCCTCGCTGGGGCCAACGTCCTGACTTTC. Its protein is CASSFGGQGRLAGANVLTF.

J is TRBJ2-1 and V is TRBV19; the D gene is possibly TRBD2 (6 bases). This CDR3 has 16 amino acids. Germline CDR1 reads LNHDA; CDR2 reads SQIVND (reference sequence). Trimming cost V 0 bases and J 0 bases, with 9 bases left between them. The CDR3 reads CASSIDSGSSYNEQFF. As DNA, the CDR3 is TGTGCCAGTAGTATAGATAGCGGCAGCTCCTACAATGAGCAGTTCTTC.

The rearrangement uses TRBV6-2 or TRBV6-3 and TRBJ2-5; a weak D match, TRBD1 (6 bases). CDR1 MNHEY and CDR2 SVGEGT come from the germline V gene. This CDR3 is 15 amino acids long. V was shortened by 6 bases and J by 2 bases, with 16 bases between the two germline ends. Here the CDR3 DNA reads TGTGCCAGCAGATGGGTTCAAGGGGGTCAAGAGACCCAGTACTTC. It yields the protein CASRWVQGGQETQYF.

This clonotype occurred a few times. The rearrangement uses TRBV7-2 and TRBJ1-1; D uncertain. V lost 5 bases and J lost 0, with 13 bases in between. CDR1 SGHTA and CDR2 FQGNSA come from the germline V gene. The CDR3 has 15 residues. CDR3 sequence reads: CASSRVTGMNTEAFF. CDR3 DNA sequence: TGTGCCAGCAGCCGTGTGACGGGAATGAACACTGAAGCTTTCTTT.

The chain carries TRBV6-5 and TRBJ2-1; D gene ambiguous. The germline gives CDR1 MNHEY, CDR2 SVGAGI. The CDR3 spans 15 residues. Trimming took off 7 bases at V and 0 bases at J, with 13 bases between the two ends. This chain's CDR3 is CASTLKWSSYNEQFF. CDR3 bases: TGTGCCAGCACCTTAAAGTGGAGCTCCTACAATGAGCAGTTCTTC.

Only a few counts were recorded for this clonotype. CDR3 protein: CASSLGSQGWDQETQYF. The CDR3, as DNA: TGTGCCAGCAGCTTGGGTAGCCAGGGATGGGACCAAGAGACCCAGTACTTC. This chain connects TRBV5-5 to TRBJ2-5, with TRBD1 as a possible D gene (5 bases). Germline V CDR1 and CDR2: SGHKS, YYEKEE (reference sequence). Trimming took off 0 bases at V and 0 bases at J, with 15 bases between the two ends. This CDR3 is 17 amino acids long.